Reported below is one T cell receptor (beta chain). The antigen remains undetermined. The sample originates from a study of T cells after yellow fever vaccination. Study-wide context: It was SMART-Seq v4 Ultra Low Input that prepared the fractions with low cell numbers. Whole-study findings and limits: Most clones from primary vaccination were detected again post-booster (roughly 96% CD4, 70% to 90% CD8). Peaking on day 5 versus 15, the secondary response was faster but weaker.

CDR3 length: 15 residues. Trimming shortened V by 7 bases and J by 2 bases, and 15 bases separated the two germline ends. Germline V gives CDR1 MNHEY, CDR2 SMNVEV (reference sequence). A process of 5'RACE template switching, which added a universal primer site and UMIs, was used to make TCR cDNA. TCRdb passed the 5' RACE reads through MiXCR, listing each CDR3 protein once. The sample includes about 63,000 distinct CDR3 sequences, 6% to 7.5% seen only once; the top ten take less than 40%. This specimen was CD8+ T cells sorted from PBMCs, taken 15 days after the yellow fever booster vaccination. The clonotype comes from a man aged 25-45 years who received the YFV17D yellow fever vaccine. This chain joins TRBV27 and TRBJ2-1, with D perhaps matching TRBD1 or TRBD2 (5 bases each). The CDR3 nucleotides read TGTGCCAGCAAACACGGGACGATTCCCTACAATGAGCAGTTCTTC. Translated, it gives CASKHGTIPYNEQFF.